Here is one T cell receptor (beta chain) with its context. The entry originates in a study of blood T cell repertoires in COVID-19. The protocol was immunoSEQ multiplex PCR, while the TCRdb copy is restricted to in-frame clones and leaves out a portion. The table lists approximately 190,000 clones, 65% to 85% of them singletons. Material: peripheral blood. The receptor's source is a woman in her thirties with acute or convalescent COVID-19.

The CDR3 DNA sequence: TGTGCCAGCAGTTACTCGGTAACAGGTGGGATAACGTACTTC. Translated: CASSYSVTGGITYF. The chain employs TRBV6-6 and TRBJ2-7; D perhaps matches TRBD1 (5 bases). The length of the CDR3 is 14 residues. With 0 bases removed from V and 12 bases from J, the gap between germline ends came to 18 bases. The germline gives CDR1 MNHNY, CDR2 SVGAGI (reference sequence).